Described below is a single T cell receptor beta chain sequence and its context. What it recognizes is unknown. The data were taken from a study of cytomegalovirus exposure and HLA in healthy donors. In the study overall: As released early, the data held roughly 85 million unique TCRs from HLA-typed donors.

Study-level points and caveats: Later, TCR association rates were found to vary by HLA locus, highest for DRB1 and lowest for HLA-C.

In the PCR, 60 Vbeta and 13 Jbeta primers were used. Profiled with immunoSEQ multiplex PCR; TCRdb holds only in-frame clones, not every one. The profile shows 200,000 or so clones, 70% to 85% of them singletons. Germline CDR1 SGHDT, CDR2 YYEEEE. J was trimmed by 0 bases and V by 4 bases; bases with no gene match: 10. The CDR3 covers 16 residues. The chain employs TRBV5-6 and TRBJ2-7, with 7 bases aligning to TRBD2. Sequencing used PBMCs. The sequence was obtained from a boy younger than 10 in good health and CMV-seronegative. The DNA of the CDR3 is TGTGCCAGCAGCCCGGGGGGAGCGGTACCCTCCTACGAGCAGTACTTC. As protein: CASSPGGAVPSYEQYF.